These 6 T cell receptor beta chains came from one sample sequenced in a study of cytomegalovirus exposure and HLA in healthy donors. Libraries were prepared by immunoSEQ multiplex PCR; TCRdb keeps only in-frame clonotypes and omits some of them. The sample records more than 95,000 clones, around 86% being singletons. Sequencing used PBMCs. Source of these receptors: a man between 18 and 29 years old in good health and CMV-seronegative.

The V and J genes are TRBV2 and TRBJ2-6; 11 bases align to TRBD1. Trimming removed 2 bases from V and 4 bases from J; junction bases left unmatched: 13. Germline V gene data show CDR1 as SNHLY and CDR2 as FYNNEI. The CDR3 is made up of 20 amino acids. CDR3 in amino acids: CASSEFFSGQGVWGANVLTF. DNA of the CDR3: TGTGCCAGCAGTGAATTTTTTTCGGGACAGGGGGTGTGGGGGGCCAACGTCCTGACTTTC.

The chain recombines TRBV19 with TRBJ2-2, with 11 bases that match TRBD1. Per the germline V gene, CDR1 is LNHDA and CDR2 is SQIVND (reference sequence). The V gene end was trimmed by 6 bases and the J gene end by 1 base; junction bases not matched to a gene: 7. The CDR3 totals 17 residues. The CDR3: CASSKSGQGVNTGELFF. CDR3 in DNA: TGTGCCAGTAGCAAATCGGGACAGGGGGTGAACACCGGGGAGCTGTTTTTT.

The chain uses TRBV5-6 and TRBJ2-5, with 12 nucleotides matching TRBD2. The ends lost 4 bases at V and 6 bases at J; junction bases unmatched: 10. Germline CDR1 SGHDT, CDR2 YYEEEE. The CDR3 is 16 amino acids. In DNA, the CDR3 is TGTGCCAGCAGCCAGAGGACTAGCGGGGACTATAAGACCCAGTACTTC. Amino acids: CASSQRTSGDYKTQYF.

V usage is TRBV7-6 and J usage is TRBJ2-7; D is perhaps TRBD1 (6 bases). The V end lost 1 base, the J end lost 5 bases, and 12 bases lay between the germline ends. Germline V CDR1 and CDR2: SGHVS, FNYEAQ. The CDR3 runs 14 residues. The CDR3 loop is CASSLDGTIDEQYF. The DNA for the CDR3 is TGTGCCAGCAGCTTAGATGGGACAATCGACGAGCAGTACTTC.

J is TRBJ2-1 and V is TRBV6-5; 10 nucleotides match TRBD2. Germline trimming cut 6 bases from V and 7 bases from J; bases unmatched to any gene: 9. CDR1 and CDR2 from the germline V gene are MNHEY and SVGAGI. The CDR3 spans 15 residues. The CDR3 loop is CASSPGLAKSNEQFF. For the CDR3, the DNA is TGTGCCAGCAGCCCGGGACTAGCGAAATCTAATGAGCAGTTCTTC.

This chain connects TRBV27 to TRBJ1-2; a weak D match, TRBD1 (6 bases). Germline lookup yields CDR1 MNHEY and CDR2 SMNVEV (reference sequence). V was shortened by 3 bases and J by 4 bases, with 9 bases between the two germline ends. The CDR3 has 13 amino acids. DNA of the CDR3: TGTGCCAGCAGTTTGACAGGTCGCTATGGCTACACCTTC. It is translated as CASSLTGRYGYTF.